What follows describes a single T cell receptor (beta chain). Its antigen is as yet unknown. This entry is derived from a study of cytomegalovirus exposure and HLA in healthy donors. General observations from the study: Clusters of TCRs from the first cohort tended to co-occur in the roughly 120 validation repertoires (as a later analysis found). High sensitivity and specificity were reportedly achieved when the classifier diagnosed cytomegalovirus status. For most TCR sequences rarity was the rule, although some public TCRs occurred in many donors. Cytomegalovirus association was assigned to under 200 TCR beta chains.

Here immunoSEQ multiplex PCR was the method, and the copy in TCRdb shows in-frame clones only, minus some. The sample includes about 68,000 clones, over 80% of them seen just once. The germline CDR1 and CDR2 sequences are MNHEY and SMNVEV (reference sequence). J gave up 6 bases and V 5 bases, and 10 bases lay outside the gene matches. The CDR3 is 17 residues long. The rearrangement links TRBV27 to TRBJ2-3, with 14 positions matching TRBD2. The TCR originated in a man between 18 and 29 years old in good health and CMV-seronegative. The sequencing input was PBMCs. The CDR3 bases are TGTGCCAGCAGTATGGGACTAGCGGGAGCTTATCATGATACGCAGTATTTT. Protein: CASSMGLAGAYHDTQYF.